One sample yielded the 10 T cell receptor beta chains listed below, sequenced in a study of T cell changes during pregnancy in multiple sclerosis. Produced via immunoSEQ multiplex PCR; TCRdb's table is partial and in-frame only. The sample carries about 60,000 clones, over 75% recorded once. Material: peripheral blood, obtained before pregnancy. These receptors all stem from a female donor with multiple sclerosis, enrolled in a pregnancy study.

The rearrangement joins TRBV19 to TRBJ1-1, with 9 nucleotides matching TRBD1. The CDR3 sequence is 17 residues long. CDR1 LNHDA and CDR2 SQIVND come from the germline V gene (reference sequence). V lost 4 bases to trimming and J lost 7 bases; unmatched junction nucleotides: 16. The CDR3: CASSNSGLGTGPLEAFF. In DNA, the CDR3 is TGTGCCAGTAGTAACTCCGGTCTGGGGACAGGGCCACTTGAAGCTTTCTTT.

This chain links TRBV4-3 with TRBJ1-2; D uncertain. Trimming shortened V by 0 bases and J by 10 bases, and 6 bases separated the two germline ends. The CDR3 contains 11 residues. Germline lookup yields CDR1 LGHNA and CDR2 YSLEER. The CDR3 region is CASSQESLYTF. CDR3 nucleotide sequence: TGCGCCAGCAGCCAAGAGTCCCTCTACACCTTC.

In its sample, this clone was seen a few times. The rearrangement links TRBV7-8 to TRBJ2-7; 8 bases align to TRBD1. This CDR3 is 14 amino acids long. The germline gives CDR1 SGHVS, CDR2 FQNEAQ. The trim removed 5 bases at V and 5 bases at J, leaving 8 bases unmatched. Written as DNA, the CDR3 is TGTGCCAGCAGCACCGGACAGGGTCTGCACGAGCAGTACTTC. Translating it yields CASSTGQGLHEQYF.

The chain is built from TRBV7-9 and TRBJ1-2, with 7 bases lining up with TRBD1. This CDR3 has 15 amino acids. The germline gives CDR1 SEHNR, CDR2 FQNEAQ (reference sequence). With V trimmed by 4 bases and J by 8 bases, 13 bases remained unmatched. The CDR3 spells CASSSSDRTLSGYTF. For the CDR3, the DNA is TGTGCCAGCAGCTCTTCGGACAGGACCCTCTCCGGCTACACCTTC.

This clone was seen more than once but under ten times. The chain combines TRBV4-3 with TRBJ1-2; D is undetermined. Germline CDR1 LGHNA, CDR2 YSLEER. The V and J ends lost 7 bases and 6 bases respectively, with 15 bases between them. The CDR3 is 13 residues long. CDR3 bases: TGCGCCAGCAACTATCTTCCTGGAGATGGCTACACCTTC. This gives the protein CASNYLPGDGYTF.

The chain couples TRBV6-5 to TRBJ2-7, with 7 bases aligning to TRBD1. Germline V gene sequence: CDR1 MNHEY, CDR2 SVGAGI. V lost 5 bases, J lost 9 bases, and 4 bases stayed unmatched. The CDR3 has 11 residues. CDR3 nucleotide sequence: TGTGCCAGCAGTCAGGGGGTTTCGCAGTACTTC. Translating it yields CASSQGVSQYF.

The chain couples TRBV10-3 to TRBJ1-5, with 9 bases that match TRBD1. Trimming at V came to 9 bases and at J to 7 bases, leaving 7 bases not matched to a gene. The CDR3 runs 13 residues. CDR1 ENHRY and CDR2 SYGVKD come from the germline V gene. CDR3 amino acids: CAINRDRAQPQHF. The CDR3 DNA follows: TGTGCCATAAACCGGGACAGGGCCCAGCCCCAGCATTTT.

The chain couples TRBV6-1 to TRBJ2-1, with a tentative D call TRBD1 (5 bases). The CDR3 is 13 residues long. Trimming cost V 11 bases and J 9 bases, with 20 bases left between them. Germline V gene sequence: CDR1 MNHNS, CDR2 SASEGT. This CDR3 reads CAFSPAPGFEQFF. The CDR3, as DNA: TGTGCCTTCTCCCCCGCGCCAGGGTTTGAGCAGTTCTTC.

V is TRBV15 and J is TRBJ1-1; 9 bases line up with TRBD1. The junction had 6 bases not matched to a gene; V was cut back by 0 bases and J by 4 bases. The CDR3 has 16 residues. The germline gives CDR1 LNHNV, CDR2 YYDKDF (reference sequence). CDR3: CATSRDTGGFGTEAFF. In DNA, the CDR3 is TGTGCCACCAGCAGAGACACAGGGGGCTTTGGCACTGAAGCTTTCTTT.

The chain carries TRBV5-6 and TRBJ2-3, with 7 bases lining up with TRBD2. In germline, CDR1 is SGHDT, CDR2 YYEEEE. V lost 4 bases, J lost 0 bases, and 14 bases stayed unmatched. This CDR3 is built from 18 residues. The CDR3: CASSPRWGGGPSTDTQYF. CDR3 coding DNA: TGTGCCAGCAGCCCCCGGTGGGGCGGGGGTCCTAGCACAGATACGCAGTATTTT.